This entry describes one T cell receptor beta chain. Profiling relied on immunoSEQ multiplex PCR, and the TCRdb table lists in-frame clones only, not all of them. Of about 75,000 clones in the sample, about 91% were seen once. The data originate from a study of blood T cell repertoires in COVID-19. Study as a whole: The origin of the acute and convalescent COVID-19 samples was the United States, Italy and Spain.

The germline V gene has CDR1 SGHTA and CDR2 FQGNSA. The V gene lost 5 bases and the J gene lost 6 bases, with 13 bases spanning the gap. The CDR3 spans 13 residues. V and J are TRBV7-2 and TRBJ1-1; unclear D gene. The receptor was derived from a woman in her fifties or sixties with acute or convalescent COVID-19. Sequenced material: peripheral blood. The CDR3, as DNA: TGTGCCAGCAGCCGTGACGACAACGCTGAAGCTTTCTTT. Its translation is CASSRDDNAEAFF.